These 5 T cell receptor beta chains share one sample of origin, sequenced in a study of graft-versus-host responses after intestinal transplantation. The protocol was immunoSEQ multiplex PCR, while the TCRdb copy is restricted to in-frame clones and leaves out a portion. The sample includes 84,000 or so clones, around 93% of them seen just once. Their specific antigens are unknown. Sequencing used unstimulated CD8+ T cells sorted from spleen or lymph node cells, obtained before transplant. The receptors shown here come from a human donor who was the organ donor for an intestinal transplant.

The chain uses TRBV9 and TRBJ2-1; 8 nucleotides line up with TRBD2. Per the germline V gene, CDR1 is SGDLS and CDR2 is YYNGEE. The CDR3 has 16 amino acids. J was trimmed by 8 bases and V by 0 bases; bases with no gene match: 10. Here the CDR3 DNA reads TGTGCCAGCAGCGTAGCTGTCGGGGGGGTTTTTGATGAGCAGTTCTTC. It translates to CASSVAVGGVFDEQFF.

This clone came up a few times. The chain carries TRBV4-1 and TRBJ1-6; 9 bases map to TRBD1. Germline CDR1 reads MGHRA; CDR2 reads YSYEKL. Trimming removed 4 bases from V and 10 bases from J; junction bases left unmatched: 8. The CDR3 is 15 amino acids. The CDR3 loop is CASSPWDRVGSPLHF. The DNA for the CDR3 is TGCGCCAGCAGCCCATGGGACAGGGTGGGCTCACCCCTCCACTTT.

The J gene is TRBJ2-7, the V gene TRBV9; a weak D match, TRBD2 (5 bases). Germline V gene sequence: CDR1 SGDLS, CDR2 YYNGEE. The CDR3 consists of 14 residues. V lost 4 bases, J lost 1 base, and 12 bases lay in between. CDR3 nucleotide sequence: TGTGCCAGCAGCCCGCGGGTTAGTTCCTACGAGCAGTACTTC. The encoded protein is CASSPRVSSYEQYF.

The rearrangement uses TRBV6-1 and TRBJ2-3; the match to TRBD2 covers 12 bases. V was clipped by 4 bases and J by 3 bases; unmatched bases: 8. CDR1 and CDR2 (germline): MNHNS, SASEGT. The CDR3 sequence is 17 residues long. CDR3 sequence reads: CASSVRTSGIGTDTQYF. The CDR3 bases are TGTGCCAGCAGTGTACGGACTAGCGGGATTGGAACAGATACGCAGTATTTT.

The CDR3: CASSLGGVGYEQYF. CDR3 DNA: TGTGCCAGCAGCTTGGGAGGGGTTGGCTACGAGCAGTACTTC. The gene calls are TRBV7-2 and TRBJ2-7; 7 bases line up with TRBD2. CDR3 size: 14 residues. Trimming at V came to 3 bases and at J to 3 bases, leaving 5 bases not matched to a gene. The germline gives CDR1 SGHTA, CDR2 FQGNSA.